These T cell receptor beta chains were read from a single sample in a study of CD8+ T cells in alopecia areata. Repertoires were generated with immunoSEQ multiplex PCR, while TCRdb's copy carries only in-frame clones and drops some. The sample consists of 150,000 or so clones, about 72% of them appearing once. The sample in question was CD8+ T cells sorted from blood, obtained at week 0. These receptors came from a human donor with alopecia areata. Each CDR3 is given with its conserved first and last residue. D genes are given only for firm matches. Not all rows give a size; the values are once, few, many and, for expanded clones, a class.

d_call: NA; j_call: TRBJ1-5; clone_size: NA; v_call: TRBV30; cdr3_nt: TGTGCCTGGACAGGGGCTGATCAGCCCCAGCATTTT; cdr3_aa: CAWTGADQPQHF
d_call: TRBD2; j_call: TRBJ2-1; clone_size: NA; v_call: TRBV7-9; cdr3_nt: TGTGCCAGCAGCAGACCTAGCGGGGGATATGAGCAGTTCTTC; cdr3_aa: CASSRPSGGYEQFF
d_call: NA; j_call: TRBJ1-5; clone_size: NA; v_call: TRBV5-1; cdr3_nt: TGCGCCAGCAGCTTGAAAGGAGCGGGGGATCAGCCCCAGCATTTT; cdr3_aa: CASSLKGAGDQPQHF
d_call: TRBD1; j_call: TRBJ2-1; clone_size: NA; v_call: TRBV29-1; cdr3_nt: TGCAGCGTATTAACGGACAGGGCGGGCAATGAGCAGTTCTTC; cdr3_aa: CSVLTDRAGNEQFF
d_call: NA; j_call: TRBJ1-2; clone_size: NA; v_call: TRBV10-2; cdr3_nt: TGCGCCAGCAGTGAGTCCACCGGGGCGGAAAACACCTTC; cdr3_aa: CASSESTGAENTF
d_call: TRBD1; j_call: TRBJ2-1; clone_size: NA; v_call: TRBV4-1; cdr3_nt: TGCGCCAGCAGCCCCAAGGGACAGTCTAGCTACAATGAGCAGTTCTTC; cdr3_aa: CASSPKGQSSYNEQFF
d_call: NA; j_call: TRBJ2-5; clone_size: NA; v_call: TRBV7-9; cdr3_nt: TGTGCCAGCAGCATAGGAGGAGGGGGCTTCAGAGAGACCCAGTACTTC; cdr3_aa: CASSIGGGGFRETQYF
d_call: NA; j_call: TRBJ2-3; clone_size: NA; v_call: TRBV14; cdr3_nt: TGTGCCAGCAGCCCTCCCGGGGATACGCAGTATTTT; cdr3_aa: CASSPPGDTQYF
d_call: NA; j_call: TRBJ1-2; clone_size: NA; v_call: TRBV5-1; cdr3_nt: TGCGCCAGCAGCTCCTCGGTGAGGGGCTACACCTTC; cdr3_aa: CASSSSVRGYTF
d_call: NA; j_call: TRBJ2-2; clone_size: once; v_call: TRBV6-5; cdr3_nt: TGTGCCAGCAGTACGACAGTCGACACCGGGGAGCTGTTTTTT; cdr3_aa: CASSTTVDTGELFF
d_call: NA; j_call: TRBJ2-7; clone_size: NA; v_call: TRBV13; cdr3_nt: TGTGCCAGCAGCCCGGGAGGGGGCGTCTACGAGCAGTACTTC; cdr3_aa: CASSPGGGVYEQYF
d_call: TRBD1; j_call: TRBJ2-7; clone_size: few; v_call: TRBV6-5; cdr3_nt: TGTGCCAGCAGGCCCGGGACAGGAACCCACGAGCAGTACTTC; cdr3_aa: CASRPGTGTHEQYF
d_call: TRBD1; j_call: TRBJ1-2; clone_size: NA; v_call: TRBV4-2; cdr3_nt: TGTGCCAGCAGCCAAGGGACAGGGGCAGGTGGCTACACCTTC; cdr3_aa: CASSQGTGAGGYTF
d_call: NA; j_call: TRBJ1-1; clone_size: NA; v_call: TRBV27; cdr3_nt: TGTGCCAGCAGTTTATTCAGGGCGGACACTGAAGCTTTCTTT; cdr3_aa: CASSLFRADTEAFF
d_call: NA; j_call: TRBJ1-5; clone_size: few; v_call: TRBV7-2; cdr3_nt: TGTGCCAGCAGCTGGGACATTAGCAATCAGCCCCAGCATTTT; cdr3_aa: CASSWDISNQPQHF
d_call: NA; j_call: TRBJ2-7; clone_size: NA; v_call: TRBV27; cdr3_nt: TGTGCCAGCAGTTCCCTGGACTCCTACGAGCAGTACTTC; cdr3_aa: CASSSLDSYEQYF
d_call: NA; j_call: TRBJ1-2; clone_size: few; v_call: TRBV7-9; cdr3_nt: TGTGCCAGCAGCGCAGGAAGAGACTATGGCTACACCTTC; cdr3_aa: CASSAGRDYGYTF
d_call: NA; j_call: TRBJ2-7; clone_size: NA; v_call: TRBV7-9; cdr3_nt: TGTGCCAGCAGCGCATCTACCGACGAGCAGTACTTC; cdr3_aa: CASSASTDEQYF
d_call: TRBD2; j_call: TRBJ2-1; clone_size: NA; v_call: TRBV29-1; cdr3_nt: TGCACCACCGAGGGGAGGGGTTACAATGAGCAGTTCTTC; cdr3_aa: CTTEGRGYNEQFF
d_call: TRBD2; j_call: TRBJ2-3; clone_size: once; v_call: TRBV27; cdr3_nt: TGTGCCAGCAGTTCCCCGGGTAGCGGGGGGGCCCGAGATACGCAGTATTTT; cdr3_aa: CASSSPGSGGARDTQYF
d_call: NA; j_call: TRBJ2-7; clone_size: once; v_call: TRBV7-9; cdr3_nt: TGTGCCAGCAGCTTCAGCCGGACTGGGTACGAGCAGTACTTC; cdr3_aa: CASSFSRTGYEQYF
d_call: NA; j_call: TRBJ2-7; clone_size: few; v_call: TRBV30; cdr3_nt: TGTGCCTGGACCGACAGCTCCTACGAGCAGTACTTC; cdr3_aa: CAWTDSSYEQYF
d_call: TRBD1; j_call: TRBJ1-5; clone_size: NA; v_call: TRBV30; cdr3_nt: TGTGCCTGGAGTGACCTCAAGGACAGGGGACAGCCCCAGCATTTT; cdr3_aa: CAWSDLKDRGQPQHF
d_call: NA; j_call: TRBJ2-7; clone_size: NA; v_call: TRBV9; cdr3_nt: TGTGCCAGCAGCGTTGGGTCCACGGCGGGAATGAACTACGAGCAGTACTTC; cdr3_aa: CASSVGSTAGMNYEQYF
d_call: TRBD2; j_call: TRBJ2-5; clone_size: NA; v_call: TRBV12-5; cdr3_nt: TGTGCTAGTGGAGCTAGCGGGGGAGAGACCCAGTACTTC; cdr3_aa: CASGASGGETQYF
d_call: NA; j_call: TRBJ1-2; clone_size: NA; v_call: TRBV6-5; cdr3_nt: TGTGCCAGCACTGCAGACAGGTCGGGCTACACCTTC; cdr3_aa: CASTADRSGYTF
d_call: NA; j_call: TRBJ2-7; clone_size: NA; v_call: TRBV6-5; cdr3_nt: TGTGCCAGCAGTTACTCGAAGTTCGACGAGCAGTACTTC; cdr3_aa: CASSYSKFDEQYF
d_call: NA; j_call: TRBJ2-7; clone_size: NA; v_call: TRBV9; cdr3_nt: TGTGCCAGCAGCGTAGGGGACAACTCCTACGAGCAGTACTTC; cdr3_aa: CASSVGDNSYEQYF
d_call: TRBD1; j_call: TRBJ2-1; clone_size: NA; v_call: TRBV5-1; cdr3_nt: TGCGCCAGCAGCTGGGGGACAGGGGGCGTGAATGAGCAGTTCTTC; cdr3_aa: CASSWGTGGVNEQFF
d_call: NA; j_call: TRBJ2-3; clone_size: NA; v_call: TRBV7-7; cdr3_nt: TGTGCCAGCAGCTTAGCGGGGGGGCCGACAGATACGCAGTATTTT; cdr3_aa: CASSLAGGPTDTQYF
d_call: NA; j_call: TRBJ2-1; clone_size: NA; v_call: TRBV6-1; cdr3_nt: TGTGCCAGCGGGCGGGGAACCTACAATGAGCAGTTCTTC; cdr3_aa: CASGRGTYNEQFF
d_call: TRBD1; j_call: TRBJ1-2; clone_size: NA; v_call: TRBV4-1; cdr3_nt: TGCGCCAGCAGCCCCGGGACAGGGGGCGTTGGCTACACCTTC; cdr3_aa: CASSPGTGGVGYTF
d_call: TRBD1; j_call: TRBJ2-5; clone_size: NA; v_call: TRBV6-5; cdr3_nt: TGTGCCAGCAGTTACTCGGGCCCAGGGGGCATGGAGACCCAGTACTTC; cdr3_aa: CASSYSGPGGMETQYF
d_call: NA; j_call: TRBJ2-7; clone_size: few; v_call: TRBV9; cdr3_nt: TGTGCCAGCAGCGTGGGGGGGACAGAATCCTACGAGCAGTACTTC; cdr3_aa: CASSVGGTESYEQYF
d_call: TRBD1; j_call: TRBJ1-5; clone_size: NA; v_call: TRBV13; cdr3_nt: TGTGCCAGCAGCAAAAACAGGGGGGAGCCCCAGCATTTT; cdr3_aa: CASSKNRGEPQHF
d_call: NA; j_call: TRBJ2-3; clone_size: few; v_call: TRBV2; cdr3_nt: TGTGCCAGCAGTGACGGTGCCGGTTGGACAGATACGCAGTATTTT; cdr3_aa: CASSDGAGWTDTQYF
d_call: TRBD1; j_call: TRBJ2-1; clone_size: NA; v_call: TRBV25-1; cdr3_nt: TGTGCCAGCAGGGACAGGGAAGGTAGGGATGAGCAGTTCTTC; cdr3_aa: CASRDREGRDEQFF
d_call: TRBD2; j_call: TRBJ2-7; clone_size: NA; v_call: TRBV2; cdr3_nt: TGTGCCAGCAGCCCGGGACTAGGACCCTACGAGCAGTACTTC; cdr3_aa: CASSPGLGPYEQYF
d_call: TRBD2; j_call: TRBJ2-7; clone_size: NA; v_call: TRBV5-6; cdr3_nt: TGTGCCAGCAGCTTCCCTAGCGGGGGGGCCTACGAGCAGTACTTC; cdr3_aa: CASSFPSGGAYEQYF
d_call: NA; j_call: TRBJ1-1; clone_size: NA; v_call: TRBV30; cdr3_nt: TGTGCCTGGGGAGATACCACTGAAGCTTTCTTT; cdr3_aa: CAWGDTTEAFF
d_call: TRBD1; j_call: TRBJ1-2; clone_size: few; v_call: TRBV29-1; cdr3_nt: TGCAGCGTTGATTTCTTCGGACAGGGAGAATATGGCTACACCTTC; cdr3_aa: CSVDFFGQGEYGYTF
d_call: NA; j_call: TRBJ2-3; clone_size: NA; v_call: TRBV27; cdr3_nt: TGTGCCAGCAGTTTAGGCCGATGGGAGAATACGCAGTATTTT; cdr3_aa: CASSLGRWENTQYF
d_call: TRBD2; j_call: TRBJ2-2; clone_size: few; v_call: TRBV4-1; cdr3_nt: TGCGCCAGCAGCCACTCCGCTAGCGGGGGGGCCGGTGAGCTGTTTTTT; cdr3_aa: CASSHSASGGAGELFF
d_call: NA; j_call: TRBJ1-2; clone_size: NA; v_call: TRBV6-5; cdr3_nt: TGTGCCAGCAGTTTCTCACTAACCTATGGCTACACCTTC; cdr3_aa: CASSFSLTYGYTF
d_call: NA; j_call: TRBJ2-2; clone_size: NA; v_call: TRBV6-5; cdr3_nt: TGTGCCAGCAGTTCTAACACCGGGGAGCTGTTTTTT; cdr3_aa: CASSSNTGELFF
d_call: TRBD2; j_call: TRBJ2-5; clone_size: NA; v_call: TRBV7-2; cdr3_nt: TGTGCCAGCAGCCATAGACTAGCAGAGACCCAGTACTTC; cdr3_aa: CASSHRLAETQYF
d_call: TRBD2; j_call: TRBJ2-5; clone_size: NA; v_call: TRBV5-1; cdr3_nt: TGCGCCAGCAGTGGGAGGGCCCCTGGACAAGAGACCCAGTACTTC; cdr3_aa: CASSGRAPGQETQYF
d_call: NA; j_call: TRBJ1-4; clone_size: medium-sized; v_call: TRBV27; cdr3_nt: TGTGCCACCTCGACTAATGAAAAACTGTTTTTT; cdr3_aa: CATSTNEKLFF
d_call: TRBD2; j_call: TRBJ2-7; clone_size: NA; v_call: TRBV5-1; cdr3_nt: TGCGCCAGCAGCTTGCGACTAGCGGGGGGAAACTCCTACGAGCAGTACTTC; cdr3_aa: CASSLRLAGGNSYEQYF
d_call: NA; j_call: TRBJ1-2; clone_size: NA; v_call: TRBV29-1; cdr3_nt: TGCAGCGTTCCGGCCCGGGACGATAGAGTCTATGGCTACACCTTC; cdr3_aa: CSVPARDDRVYGYTF
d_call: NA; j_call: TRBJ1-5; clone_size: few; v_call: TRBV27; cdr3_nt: TGTGCCAGCAGTTTCAGTTTGGGCAATCAGCCCCAGCATTTT; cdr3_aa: CASSFSLGNQPQHF
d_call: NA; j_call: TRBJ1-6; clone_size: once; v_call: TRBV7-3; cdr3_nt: TGTGCCAGCAGCTTAATGGGTAGTAGATATTCACCCCTCCACTTT; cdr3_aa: CASSLMGSRYSPLHF
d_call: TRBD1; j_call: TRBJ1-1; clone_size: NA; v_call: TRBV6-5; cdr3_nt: TGTGCCAGCAGGCGGGACAGGGCGAACACTGAAGCTTTCTTT; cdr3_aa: CASRRDRANTEAFF
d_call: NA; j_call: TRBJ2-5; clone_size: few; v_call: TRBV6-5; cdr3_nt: TGTGCCAGCAGTGTGGACTCGAGGACCCAGTACTTC; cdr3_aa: CASSVDSRTQYF
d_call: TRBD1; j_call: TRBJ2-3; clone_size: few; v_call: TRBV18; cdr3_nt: TGTGCCAGCTCACCTATTGACAGGGGGCTTAATACGCAGTATTTT; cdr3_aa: CASSPIDRGLNTQYF
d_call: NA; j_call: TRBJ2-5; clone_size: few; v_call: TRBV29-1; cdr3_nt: TGCAGCGTTGTATGGGAGACCCAGTACTTC; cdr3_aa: CSVVWETQYF
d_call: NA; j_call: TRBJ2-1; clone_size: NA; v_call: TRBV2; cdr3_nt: TGTGCCAGCAGTACGACTGACAATGAGCAGTTCTTC; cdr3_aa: CASSTTDNEQFF
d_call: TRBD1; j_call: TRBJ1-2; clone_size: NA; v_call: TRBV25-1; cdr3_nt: TGTGCCAGCAGTGTAACCGGGACAGGGGGCAATGGCTACACCTTC; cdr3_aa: CASSVTGTGGNGYTF